This entry lists 21 T cell receptor beta chains sequenced from one sample in a study of T-cell memory formation after mild COVID-19. TCRdb itself ran the 5' RACE reads through MiXCR, one entry per CDR3 protein. Of 110,000 or so distinct CDR3 sequences in the sample, about a fifth were seen once. Sequencing was performed on PBMCs or a T cell subset sorted from them (not recorded which). All receptors come from a man younger than 35 who had mild COVID-19 (a few samples of this study predate the infection). Cell type and time point are not known.

The V gene is TRBV20-1, the J gene TRBJ2-3; TRBD2 aligns across 10 bases. In germline, CDR1 is DFQATT, CDR2 SNEGSKA (reference sequence). This CDR3 has 16 amino acids. V lost 5 bases to trimming and J lost 0 bases; unmatched junction nucleotides: 8. The CDR3 nucleotides are TGCAGTGCTTCCGGACTAGCGGAAGACAGCACAGATACGCAGTATTTT. This gives the protein CSASGLAEDSTDTQYF.

This clonotype was seen ten or more times. This chain connects TRBV12-3 or TRBV12-4 to TRBJ1-6; maybe TRBD1 (5 bases). CDR3 size: 14 residues. V lost 6 bases and J lost 6, with 12 bases in between. The CDR3 coding sequence is TGTGCCAGCAGCCCGACAGCCACTAATTCACCCCTCCACTTT. As protein: CASSPTATNSPLHF.

This chain joins TRBV4-1 and TRBJ2-1, with a weak D call TRBD2 (7 bases). Germline V lookup: CDR1 MGHRA, CDR2 YSYEKL. The CDR3 has 17 residues. With 3 bases removed from V and 4 bases from J, the gap between germline ends came to 19 bases. The DNA for the CDR3 is TGCGCCAGCAGCCAGATATCGGGGGGCCCGAAATACAATGAGCAGTTCTTC. It specifies CASSQISGGPKYNEQFF.

The chain combines TRBV2 with TRBJ2-5; D gene unclear. The V end was cut by 1 base, the J end by 1 base, with 13 bases between. Germline CDR1 and CDR2: SNHLY and FYNNEI. The CDR3 is 16 amino acids. The CDR3 nucleotides read TGTGCCAGCAGTGAAGGGTGGGCACGGAGCCAAGAGACCCAGTACTTC. This sequence encodes CASSEGWARSQETQYF.

This clonotype was seen only a few times. The chain uses TRBV7-2 and TRBJ2-5, with 7 bases fitting TRBD2. CDR1 is SGHTA, CDR2 FQGNSA, per germline. The CDR3 is made up of 17 amino acids. V lost 0 bases to trimming and J lost 5 bases; unmatched junction nucleotides: 12. Written as DNA, the CDR3 is TGTGCCAGCAGCTTAGCTCTAGCGGTGTTTAGGTCGGAGACCCAGTACTTC. Its protein product is CASSLALAVFRSETQYF.

The chain links TRBV7-2 to TRBJ1-6; D is possibly TRBD1 (6 bases). This CDR3 comprises 16 residues. The germline gives CDR1 SGHTA, CDR2 FQGNSA. Trimming left V 5 bases short and J 6 bases short, with 17 bases between. This chain's CDR3 is CASSHSYRARNSPLHF. In nucleotides, the CDR3 is TGTGCCAGCAGCCATTCCTACAGGGCTCGTAATTCACCCCTCCACTTT.

This chain links TRBV6-2 or TRBV6-3 with TRBJ2-1; D not certain. The CDR3 totals 13 residues. V lost 6 bases, J lost 6 bases, and 12 bases lay in between. The germline V gene has CDR1 MNHEY and CDR2 SVGEGT. Written as DNA, the CDR3 is TGTGCCAGCAGGCTCTTGGGGTTCAATGAGCAGTTCTTC. It codes for CASRLLGFNEQFF.

This clonotype was observed a few times. V usage is TRBV5-1 and J usage is TRBJ2-3; TRBD2 aligns across 12 bases. Germline lookup yields CDR1 SGHRS and CDR2 YFSETQ. V gave up 4 bases and J gave up 0 bases; unmatched junction bases: 6. This CDR3 has 17 residues. In DNA form, the CDR3 reads TGCGCCAGCAGCGTCAGGACTAGCGGGGTCAGCACAGATACGCAGTATTTT. This codes for CASSVRTSGVSTDTQYF.

This chain connects TRBV4-3 to TRBJ2-2; D uncertain. Germline V lookup: CDR1 LGHNA, CDR2 YSLEER. The CDR3 has 17 residues. Trimming pared 0 bases from V and 8 bases from J, leaving 19 bases between. The CDR3 DNA follows: TGCGCCAGCAGCCAAGAAGACCCGGACCCTGGCTCTGGGGAGCTGTTTTTT. Its translation: CASSQEDPDPGSGELFF.

Many counts were recorded for this clonotype. This sequence joins TRBV7-9 and TRBJ2-1; TRBD1 matches at 7 bases. The CDR3 sequence is 16 residues long. The V gene's germline CDR1 is SEHNR and CDR2 FQNEAQ (reference sequence). V lost 4 bases and J lost 6; bases outside the gene matches: 12. CDR3 loop: CASSWWTGPEGNEQFF. The CDR3 DNA follows: TGTGCCAGCAGCTGGTGGACAGGCCCAGAGGGCAATGAGCAGTTCTTC.

V and J are TRBV7-9 and TRBJ2-1; D not certain. Trimming took 5 bases from V and 3 from J, leaving 11 bases between them. This CDR3 contains 14 residues. Looked up from germline, CDR1 is SEHNR and CDR2 is FQNEAQ (reference sequence). CDR3 DNA sequence: TGTGCCAGCAGCGCCCCAATCGGCTACAATGAGCAGTTCTTC. It codes for CASSAPIGYNEQFF.

This clonotype was found a few times. The V and J genes are TRBV14 and TRBJ2-3, with no clear D. The CDR3 totals 12 residues. Per germline, CDR1 SGHDN and CDR2 FVKESK. V lost 3 bases and J lost 4, with 5 bases in between. CDR3 region: CASSHSADTQYF. In DNA, the CDR3 is TGTGCCAGCAGCCACTCTGCAGATACGCAGTATTTT.

The chain has TRBV20-1 and TRBJ2-7, with D possibly matching TRBD1 (5 bases). CDR1 DFQATT and CDR2 SNEGSKA come from the germline V gene (reference sequence). This CDR3 comprises 13 residues. Trimming took off 5 bases at V and 1 base at J, with 12 bases between the two ends. The CDR3 sequence: CSARPGQSYEQYF. CDR3 nucleotide sequence: TGCAGTGCTCGACCAGGACAATCCTACGAGCAGTACTTC.

The J gene is TRBJ2-5, the V gene TRBV29-1; tentative D call: TRBD2 (5 bases). The germline V gene encodes CDR1 SQVTM and CDR2 ANQGSEA. The CDR3 sequence is 15 residues long. The V and J ends lost 0 bases and 1 base respectively, with 12 bases between them. The CDR3 DNA reads as TGCAGCGTTGAAGATGGCCGGGATCCCCAAGAGACCCAGTACTTC. It encodes CSVEDGRDPQETQYF. The entire variable domain, with the rest obtained from reference TRBV29-1 and TRBJ2-5, is as follows: SAVISQKPSRDICQRGTSLTIQCQVDSQVTMMFWYRQQPGQSLTLIATANQGSEATYESGFVIDKFPISRPNLTFSTLTVSNMSPEDSSIYLCSVEDGRDPQETQYFGPGTRLLVL.

This clonotype was counted between two and nine times. V usage is TRBV27 and J usage is TRBJ1-5; a weak D match, TRBD1 (5 bases). V was clipped by 3 bases and J by 3 bases, with 9 bases between them. This CDR3 region has 14 residues. Germline V gene lookup returns CDR1 MNHEY and CDR2 SMNVEV (reference sequence). Here the CDR3 reads CASSFGGYNQPQHF. CDR3 DNA: TGTGCCAGCAGTTTCGGGGGGTACAATCAGCCCCAGCATTTT.

This clonotype was seen repeatedly, ten times or more. The rearrangement links TRBV18 to TRBJ1-3; D is perhaps TRBD1 (5 bases). The germline V gene encodes CDR1 KGHSH and CDR2 LQKENI. Trimming removed 0 bases from V and 0 bases from J, with 12 bases in between. CDR3 length: 17 residues. The CDR3 reads CASSPPYRTISGNTIYF. CDR3 nucleotide sequence: TGTGCCAGCTCACCACCGTACAGGACGATCTCTGGAAACACCATATATTTT.

The chain recombines TRBV7-9 with TRBJ2-3; the D gene is possibly TRBD2 (6 bases). This CDR3 has 14 amino acids. CDR1 is SEHNR and CDR2 is FQNEAQ in the germline V gene (reference sequence). V shed 4 bases and J shed 7 bases, with 15 bases lying between them. CDR3 DNA: TGTGCCAGCAGCTACCAGGCGGGGCCGAATACGCAGTATTTT. It yields the protein CASSYQAGPNTQYF.

The CDR3 reads CASSLPSLGLAGVGNEQFF. CDR3 bases: TGTGCCAGCAGCTTACCCTCGTTGGGACTAGCGGGAGTCGGCAATGAGCAGTTCTTC. This rearrangement joins TRBV7-9 to TRBJ2-1; TRBD2 matches 14 bases. Germline CDR1 and CDR2: SEHNR and FQNEAQ (reference sequence). This CDR3 is 19 amino acids long. J lost 6 bases, V lost 2 bases, and 12 bases had no gene match.

This clonotype occurred many times. The V and J genes are TRBV9 and TRBJ2-5, with D unresolved. Between the trimmed V and J ends, which lost 3 bases and 5 bases, there was a span of 11 bases. This CDR3 spans 13 amino acids. Germline-derived CDR1 and CDR2 are SGDLS and YYNGEE. The CDR3 region is CASSDDGHETQYF. CDR3 nucleotide sequence: TGTGCCAGCAGCGACGACGGTCACGAGACCCAGTACTTC.

This clonotype has more than one count but fewer than ten. The chain links TRBV6-1 to TRBJ1-1; D remains ambiguous. CDR3 length: 16 residues. The ends were cut back, 2 bases at V and 4 bases at J, with 17 bases in the middle. The germline V gene has CDR1 MNHNS and CDR2 SASEGT. The CDR3 region is CASSERGEGYFTEAFF. CDR3 nucleotide sequence: TGTGCCAGCAGTGAACGTGGCGAGGGTTATTTCACTGAAGCTTTCTTT.

This rearrangement joins TRBV10-3 to TRBJ1-1; maybe TRBD1 (5 bases). The CDR3 is 14 residues long. V was cut by 0 bases and J by 2 bases, with 7 bases left in between. The germline CDR1 and CDR2 sequences are ENHRY and SYGVKD. The CDR3 bases are TGTGCCATCAGTGAGTCACAGGAAAACACTGAAGCTTTCTTT. Translation: CAISESQENTEAFF.